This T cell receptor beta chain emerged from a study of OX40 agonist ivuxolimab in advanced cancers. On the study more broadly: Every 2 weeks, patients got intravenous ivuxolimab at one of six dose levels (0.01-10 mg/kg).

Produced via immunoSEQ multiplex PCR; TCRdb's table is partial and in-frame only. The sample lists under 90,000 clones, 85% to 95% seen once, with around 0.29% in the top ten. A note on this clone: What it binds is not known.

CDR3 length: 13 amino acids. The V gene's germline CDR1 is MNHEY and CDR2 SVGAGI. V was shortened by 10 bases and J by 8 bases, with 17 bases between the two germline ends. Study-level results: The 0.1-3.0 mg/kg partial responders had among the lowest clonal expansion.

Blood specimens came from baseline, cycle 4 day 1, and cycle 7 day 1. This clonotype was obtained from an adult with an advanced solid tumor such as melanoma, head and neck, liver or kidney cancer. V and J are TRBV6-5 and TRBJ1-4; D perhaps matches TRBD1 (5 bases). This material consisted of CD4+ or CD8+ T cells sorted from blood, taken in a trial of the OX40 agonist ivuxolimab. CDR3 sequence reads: CATYGGRQEKLFF. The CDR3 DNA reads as TGTGCCACCTACGGGGGGAGACAGGAAAAACTGTTTTTT.